Sequencing of this TCR beta chain was carried out in a study of circulating CD8 cells and anti-PD-1 response in melanoma. General observations from the study: Experiments were generally run without replicates.

V was pared by 4 bases and J by 6 bases, with 19 bases between. Germline assignment: CDR1 SGHTA and CDR2 FQGTGA. CDR3 size: 16 residues. Live CD3+CD8+TCRalphabeta+ cells were sorted into four subsets by PD-1 and/or TIGIT. A few counts support this clonotype. What it binds is not known. Using about 15 ng of total RNA, TCR libraries were made with the QIAseq Immune Repertoire TCR panel. TCRdb re-called the reads with MiXCR, one entry per CDR3 protein. The sample includes about 1,000 distinct CDR3 sequences, approximately 9% seen only once; the top ten take around 29%. The sample in question was CD8+ T cells from PBMCs, obtained at baseline or after one month of anti-PD-1 therapy (not recorded which). The origin of this receptor is a human donor with melanoma. The chain employs TRBV7-3 and TRBJ2-1; a possible D gene is TRBD2 (5 bases). CDR3 in amino acids: CASSWVPGKESNEQFF. In nucleotides, the CDR3 is TGTGCCAGCAGCTGGGTACCCGGGAAGGAGAGCAATGAGCAGTTCTTC.